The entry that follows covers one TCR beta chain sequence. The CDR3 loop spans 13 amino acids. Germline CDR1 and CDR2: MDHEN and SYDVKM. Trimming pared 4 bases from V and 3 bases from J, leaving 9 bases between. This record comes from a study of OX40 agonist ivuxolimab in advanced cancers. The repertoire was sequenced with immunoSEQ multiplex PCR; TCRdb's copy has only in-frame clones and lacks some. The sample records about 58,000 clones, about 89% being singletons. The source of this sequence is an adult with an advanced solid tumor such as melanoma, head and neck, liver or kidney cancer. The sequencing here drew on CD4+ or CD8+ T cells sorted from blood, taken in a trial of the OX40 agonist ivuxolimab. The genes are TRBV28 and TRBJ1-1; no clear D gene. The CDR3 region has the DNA TGTGCCAGCAGTTCCCGTTCCTACACTGAAGCTTTCTTT. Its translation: CASSSRSYTEAFF. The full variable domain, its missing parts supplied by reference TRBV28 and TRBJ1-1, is DVKVTQSSRYLVKRTGEKVFLECVQDMDHENMFWYRQDPGLGLRLIYFSYDVKMKEKGDIPEGYSVSREKKERFSLILESASTNQTSMYLCASSSRSYTEAFFGQGTRLTVV.